This T cell receptor beta chain is drawn from a study of T cell changes during pregnancy in multiple sclerosis. The assay was immunoSEQ multiplex PCR, and TCRdb's table has in-frame clones only and misses some. The profile shows around 30,000 clones, 70% to 90% of them singletons. This CDR3 contains 15 residues. Germline CDR1 SGHRS, CDR2 YFSETQ. The V segment lost 4 bases and the J segment 4 bases; nucleotides outside the gene matches: 6. The input for sequencing was CD8+ T cells from peripheral blood mononuclear cells, taken in the third trimester of pregnancy. The chain is built from TRBV5-1 and TRBJ2-3, with 10 bases lining up with TRBD1. This clonotype originated in a female donor with multiple sclerosis, enrolled in a pregnancy study. The chain's CDR3 is CASSPGQGLSDTQYF. In DNA form, the CDR3 reads TGCGCCAGCAGCCCGGGACAGGGGTTGTCAGATACGCAGTATTTT.